The T cell receptor (beta chain) under discussion was sequenced for a study of control samples from healthy donors and cancer patients. Only in-frame clones appear in the TCRdb table, and some are missing; sequencing was by immunoSEQ multiplex PCR. This sample has 250,000 to 300,000 clones; roughly 80% occur once, and the top ten carry 13%. CDR1 is SGHRS and CDR2 is YFSETQ in the germline V gene. This CDR3 has 15 residues. The junction had 6 bases not matched to a gene; V was cut back by 4 bases and J by 3 bases. In its sample, this clone was seen once. The chain uses TRBV5-1 and TRBJ2-2, with 7 bases lining up with TRBD1. The sequenced sample was PBMCs. The sequence was obtained from a woman aged 60-75 years with lung cancer. Here the CDR3 DNA reads TGCGCCAGCAGCACCGGGACAGTTGACACCGGGGAGCTGTTTTTT. Amino acid sequence: CASSTGTVDTGELFF.